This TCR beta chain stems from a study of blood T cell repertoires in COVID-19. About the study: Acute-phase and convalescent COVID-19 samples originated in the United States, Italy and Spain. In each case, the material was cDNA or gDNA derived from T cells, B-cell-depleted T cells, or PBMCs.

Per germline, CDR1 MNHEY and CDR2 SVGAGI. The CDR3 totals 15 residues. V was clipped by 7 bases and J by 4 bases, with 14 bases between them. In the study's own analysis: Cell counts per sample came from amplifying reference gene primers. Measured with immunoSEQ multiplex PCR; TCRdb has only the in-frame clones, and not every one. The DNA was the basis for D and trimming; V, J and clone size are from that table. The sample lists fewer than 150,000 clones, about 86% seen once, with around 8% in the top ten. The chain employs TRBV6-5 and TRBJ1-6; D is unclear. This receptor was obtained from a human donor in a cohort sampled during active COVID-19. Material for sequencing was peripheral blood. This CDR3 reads CASTMERRYNSPLHF. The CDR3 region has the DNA TGTGCCAGCACAATGGAACGGCGGTATAATTCACCCCTCCACTTT.